The TCR beta chain under discussion was sequenced for a study of T cells in Graves' hyperthyroidism and ophthalmopathy. Germline V gene sequence: CDR1 LNHDA, CDR2 SQIVND (reference sequence). Trimming removed 3 bases from V and 7 bases from J, with 15 bases in between. This CDR3 spans 14 amino acids. Amplification of TCR beta CDR3 regions used RNA as the template. Carried out on the TCR CDR3, a first-round RT-PCR used the HTBI primer set. A single record per CDR3 protein comes from TCRdb applying MiXCR to the multiplex PCR reads. The repertoire holds some 460,000 distinct CDR3 sequences, with 15% to 19% as singletons. This clonotype was seen a few times.

This TCR derives from a woman between 18 and 30 years old with Graves' hyperthyroidism. Sample: blood. The chain recombines TRBV19 with TRBJ1-2; the D is unclear. The chain's CDR3 is CASSIAPGRGGYTF. CDR3 sequence (DNA): TGTGCCAGTAGTATCGCTCCAGGCCGGGGTGGCTACACCTTC.